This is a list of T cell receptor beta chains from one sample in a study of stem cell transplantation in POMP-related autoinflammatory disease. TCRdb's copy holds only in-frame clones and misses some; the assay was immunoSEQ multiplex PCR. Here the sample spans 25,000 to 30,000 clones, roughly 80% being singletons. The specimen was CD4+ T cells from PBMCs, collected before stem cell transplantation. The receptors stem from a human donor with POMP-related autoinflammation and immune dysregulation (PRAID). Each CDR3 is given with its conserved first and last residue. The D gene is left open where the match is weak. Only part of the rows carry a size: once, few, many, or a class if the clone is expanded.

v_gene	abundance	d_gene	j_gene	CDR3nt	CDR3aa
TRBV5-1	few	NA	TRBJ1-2	TGCGCCAGCAGCTTGGAGCCAGGGGTAGGCTATGGCTACACCTTC	CASSLEPGVGYGYTF
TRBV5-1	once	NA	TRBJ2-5	TGCGCCAGCAGCAGTTTAGACAGGCAAGAGACCCAGTACTTC	CASSSLDRQETQYF
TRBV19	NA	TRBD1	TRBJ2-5	TGTGCCAGTAGCCCAACAGGGGAGGAGACCCAGTACTTC	CASSPTGEETQYF
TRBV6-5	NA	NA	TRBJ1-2	TGTGCCAGCAGTTCCCGTCTTGGAGGTGGCTACACCTTC	CASSSRLGGGYTF
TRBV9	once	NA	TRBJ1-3	TGTGCCAGCAGCGTAGTTGGCAGCTCTGGAAACACCATATATTTT	CASSVVGSSGNTIYF
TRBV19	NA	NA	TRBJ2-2	TGTGCCAGTAGTATTAGCTGGGGCACCGGGGAGCTGTTTTTT	CASSISWGTGELFF
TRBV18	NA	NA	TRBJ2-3	TGTGCCAGCTCACCCACGAATGACCCAACAGATACGCAGTATTTT	CASSPTNDPTDTQYF
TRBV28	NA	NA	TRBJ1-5	TGTGCCAGCAGCCTAGGACAGTCCACGGATAGCAATCAGCCCCAGCATTTT	CASSLGQSTDSNQPQHF
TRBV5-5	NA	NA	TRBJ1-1	TGTGCCAGCAGCTTGGGACCGATGAACACTGAAGCTTTCTTT	CASSLGPMNTEAFF
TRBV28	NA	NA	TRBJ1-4	TGTGCCAGCAGCCCCCCCAGGGAAAAACTGTTTTTT	CASSPPREKLFF
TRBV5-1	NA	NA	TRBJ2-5	TGCGCCAGCAGCTTCTACACCCCCCAAGAGACCCAGTACTTC	CASSFYTPQETQYF
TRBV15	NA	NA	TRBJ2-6	TGTGCCACCAGCAGTTACAGCGGGCTTTTCTCTGGGGCCAACGTCCTGACTTTC	CATSSYSGLFSGANVLTF
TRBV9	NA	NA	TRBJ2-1	TGTGCCAGCAGCGTAGGCGGGACCGAGCAGTTCTTC	CASSVGGTEQFF
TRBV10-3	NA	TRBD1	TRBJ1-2	TGTGCCATTATAAGGGACAGTGGCTCATTGCATGGCTACACCTTC	CAIIRDSGSLHGYTF
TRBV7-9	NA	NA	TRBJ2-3	TGTGCCAGCACCTCCCCCGCAGGCGGTGCTAGCACAGATACGCAGTATTTT	CASTSPAGGASTDTQYF
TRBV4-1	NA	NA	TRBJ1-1	TGCGCCAGCAGCCAAGGGGAGGGAGCCTCGAGAGGGGCTTTCTTT	CASSQGEGASRGAFF
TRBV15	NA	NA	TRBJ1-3	TGTGCCACCAGCAGAGCCGCTTCCTCTGGAAACACCATATATTTT	CATSRAASSGNTIYF
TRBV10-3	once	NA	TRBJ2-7	TGTGCCATCAGCGCGGGAAGGGACGAGCAGTACTTC	CAISAGRDEQYF
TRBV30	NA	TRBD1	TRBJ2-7	TGTGCCTGGAGTTCTCGTACAGGGGGACTTCGCGACGAGCAGTACTTC	CAWSSRTGGLRDEQYF
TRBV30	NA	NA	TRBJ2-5	TGTGCCTGGAGCGTAATCCAGGGACTCCAGTACTTC	CAWSVIQGLQYF
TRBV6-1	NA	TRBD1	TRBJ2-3	TGTGCCAGCAGTGGACAGGGGAGCGCGTTAGATACGCAGTATTTT	CASSGQGSALDTQYF
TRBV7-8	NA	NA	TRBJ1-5	TGTGCCAGCAGTGCAGCAACCTCCTATCAGCCCCAGCATTTT	CASSAATSYQPQHF
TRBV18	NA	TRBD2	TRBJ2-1	TGTGCCAGCTCACCAGGGCTAGCGGGAATCGATGAGCAGTTCTTC	CASSPGLAGIDEQFF
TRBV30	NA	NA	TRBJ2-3	TGTGCCACCGGTCAGGGCGGAGATACGCAGTATTTT	CATGQGGDTQYF
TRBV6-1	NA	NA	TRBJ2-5	TGTGCCAGCAGTGAAGCGATGGCGCAGGGCCAAGAGACCCAGTACTTC	CASSEAMAQGQETQYF
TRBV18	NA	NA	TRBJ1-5	TGTGCCAGCTCACCGGTTGGGAATCAGCCCCAGCATTTT	CASSPVGNQPQHF
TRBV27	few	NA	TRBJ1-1	TGTGCCAGCAGTTTCGAGGGCCCGGACACTGAAGCTTTCTTT	CASSFEGPDTEAFF
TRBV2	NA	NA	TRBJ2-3	TGTGCCAGCAGTGAAATATGGGGGGCAAACACAGATACGCAGTATTTT	CASSEIWGANTDTQYF
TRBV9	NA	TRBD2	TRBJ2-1	TGTGCCAGCACCCCGACTAGCGGCACCTTCTATGAGCAGTTCTTC	CASTPTSGTFYEQFF
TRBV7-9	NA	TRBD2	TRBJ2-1	TGTGCCAGCAGCGAAGAGGGACTAGCGAGTTACAATGAGCAGTTCTTC	CASSEEGLASYNEQFF
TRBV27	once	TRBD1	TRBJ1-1	TGTGCCAGCAGTTTGGGCAGGGACAGGGTAGGCACTGAAGCTTTCTTT	CASSLGRDRVGTEAFF
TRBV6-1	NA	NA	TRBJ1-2	TGTGCCAGCAGTGAAGAGACGGCCTTGGTCTATGGCTACACCTTC	CASSEETALVYGYTF
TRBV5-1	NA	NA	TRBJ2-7	TGCGCCAGCAGTCTGAAGAGCTCCTACGAGCAGTACTTC	CASSLKSSYEQYF
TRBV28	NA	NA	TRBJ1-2	TGTGCCAGCAGTTATTCAAGCTATGGCTACACCTTC	CASSYSSYGYTF
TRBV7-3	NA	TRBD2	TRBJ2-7	TGTGCCAGCAGCTTAGGACTAGCGGACTCCTACGAGCAGTACTTC	CASSLGLADSYEQYF
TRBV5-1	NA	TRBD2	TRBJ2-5	TGCGCCAGCAGCCGCGGGGGGGCCTGGGAGACCCAGTACTTC	CASSRGGAWETQYF
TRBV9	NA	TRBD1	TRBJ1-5	TGTGCCAGCAGCGCGGGACAGGGAGGTCAGCCCCAGCATTTT	CASSAGQGGQPQHF
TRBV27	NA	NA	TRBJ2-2	TGTGCCAGCAGTTTACTGGGGGTTTACACCGGGGAGCTGTTTTTT	CASSLLGVYTGELFF
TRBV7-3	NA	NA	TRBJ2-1	TGTGCCAGCAGCTTAAGCAGATACAATGAGCAGTTCTTC	CASSLSRYNEQFF